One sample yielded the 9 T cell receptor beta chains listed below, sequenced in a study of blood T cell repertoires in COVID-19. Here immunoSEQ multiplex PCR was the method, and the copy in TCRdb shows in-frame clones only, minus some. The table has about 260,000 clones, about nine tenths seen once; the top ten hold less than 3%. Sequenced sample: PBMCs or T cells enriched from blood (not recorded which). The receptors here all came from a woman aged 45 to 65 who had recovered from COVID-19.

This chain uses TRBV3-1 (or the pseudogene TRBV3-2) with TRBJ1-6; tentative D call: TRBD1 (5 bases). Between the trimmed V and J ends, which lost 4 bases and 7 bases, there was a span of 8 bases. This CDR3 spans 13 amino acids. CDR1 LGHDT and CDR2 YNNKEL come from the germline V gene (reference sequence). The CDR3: CASSLRGNSPLHF. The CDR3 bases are TGTGCCAGCAGCCTGCGGGGGAATTCACCCCTCCACTTT.

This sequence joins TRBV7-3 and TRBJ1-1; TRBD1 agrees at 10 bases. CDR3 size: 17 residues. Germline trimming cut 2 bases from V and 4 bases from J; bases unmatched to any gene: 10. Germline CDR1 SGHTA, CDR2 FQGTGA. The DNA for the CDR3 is TGTGCCAGCAGCTTAGGGGACAGGGGTTATAGTAGCACTGAAGCTTTCTTT. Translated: CASSLGDRGYSSTEAFF.

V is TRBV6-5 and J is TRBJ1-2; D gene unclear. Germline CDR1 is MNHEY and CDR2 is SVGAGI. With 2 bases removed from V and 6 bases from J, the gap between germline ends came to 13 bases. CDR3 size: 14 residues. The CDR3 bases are TGTGCCAGCAGTTACGACGGAGGGTTGGATGGCTACACCTTC. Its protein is CASSYDGGLDGYTF.

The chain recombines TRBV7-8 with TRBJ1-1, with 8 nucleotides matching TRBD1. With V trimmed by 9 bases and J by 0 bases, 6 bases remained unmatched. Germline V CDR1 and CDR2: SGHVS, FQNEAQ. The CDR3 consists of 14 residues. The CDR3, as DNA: TGTGCCAGTATCGAGACAGGGGTGAACACTGAAGCTTTCTTT. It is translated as CASIETGVNTEAFF.

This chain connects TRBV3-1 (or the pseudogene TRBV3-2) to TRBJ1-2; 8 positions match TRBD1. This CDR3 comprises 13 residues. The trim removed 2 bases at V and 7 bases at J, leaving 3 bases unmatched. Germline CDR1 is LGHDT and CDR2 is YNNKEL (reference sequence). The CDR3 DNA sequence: TGTGCCAGCAGCCAATCCGACAGGGGTGGCTACACCTTC. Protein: CASSQSDRGGYTF.

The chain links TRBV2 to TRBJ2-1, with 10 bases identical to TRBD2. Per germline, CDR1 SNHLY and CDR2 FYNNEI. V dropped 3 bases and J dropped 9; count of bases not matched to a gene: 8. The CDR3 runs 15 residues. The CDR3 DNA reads TGTGCCAGCAGTGAGGGTCTAGCGGGAGTGGCTGAGCAGTTCTTC. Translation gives CASSEGLAGVAEQFF.

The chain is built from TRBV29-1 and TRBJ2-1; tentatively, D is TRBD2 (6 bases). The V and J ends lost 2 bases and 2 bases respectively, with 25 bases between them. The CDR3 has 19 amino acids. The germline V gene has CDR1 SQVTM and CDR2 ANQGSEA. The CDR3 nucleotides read TGCAGCGTTGAAACCTCTCGCTTTGGGGGGACTTACCCCTACAATGAGCAGTTCTTC. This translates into CSVETSRFGGTYPYNEQFF.

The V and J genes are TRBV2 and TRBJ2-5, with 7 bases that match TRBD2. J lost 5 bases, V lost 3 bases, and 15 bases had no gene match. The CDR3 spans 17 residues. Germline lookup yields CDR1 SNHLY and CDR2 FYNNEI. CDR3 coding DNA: TGTGCCAGCAGTGAGATCTCAGGAGCGGGAATATGGGAGACCCAGTACTTC. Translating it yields CASSEISGAGIWETQYF.

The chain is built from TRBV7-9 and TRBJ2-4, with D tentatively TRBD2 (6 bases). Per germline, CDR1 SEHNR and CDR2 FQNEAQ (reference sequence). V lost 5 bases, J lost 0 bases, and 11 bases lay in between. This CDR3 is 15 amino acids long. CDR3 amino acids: CASSDRGTAKNIQYF. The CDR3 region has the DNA TGTGCCAGCAGCGACCGCGGGACAGCCAAAAACATTCAGTACTTC.